One sample yielded the 22 T cell receptor beta chains listed below, sequenced in a study of graft-versus-host responses after intestinal transplantation. Processing of graft tissue released intraepithelial and lamina propria lymphocytes. Generated by immunoSEQ multiplex PCR, the TCRdb table keeps only in-frame clones and is missing some. In the table there are around 17,000 clones, around 82% of which are singletons. This sample comprised ileum tissue, obtained 17 days after transplant. These receptors were collected from a human patient who received an intestinal transplant, so some T cells may come from the graft donor.

The V and J genes are TRBV5-4 and TRBJ2-5; 7 bases line up with TRBD1. The CDR3 is 13 residues long. CDR1 is SGHNT and CDR2 is YYREEE in the germline V gene (reference sequence). V dropped 4 bases and J dropped 4; count of bases not matched to a gene: 4. The CDR3 sequence: CASSRQGAETQYF. As DNA, the CDR3 is TGTGCCAGCAGCAGACAGGGTGCAGAGACCCAGTACTTC. The variable domain in full, completed from reference TRBV5-4 and TRBJ2-5, reads ETGVTQSPTHLIKTRGQQVTLRCSSQSGHNTVSWYQQALGQGPQFIFQYYREEENGRGNFPPRFSGLQFPNYSSELNVNALELDDSALYLCASSRQGAETQYFGPGTRLLVL.

The chain uses TRBV6-6 and TRBJ2-2, with a weak D call TRBD2 (5 bases). CDR1 is MNHNY, CDR2 SVGAGI, per germline (reference sequence). This CDR3 has 14 residues. V shed 4 bases and J shed 6 bases, with 12 bases lying between them. CDR3 in amino acids: CASSSIPSSGELFF. The CDR3 DNA follows: TGTGCCAGCAGTTCCATCCCTAGCTCCGGGGAGCTGTTTTTT.

The chain carries TRBV30 and TRBJ2-5; D is uncertain. The CDR3 loop spans 15 amino acids. The V end lost 4 bases, the J end lost 3 bases, and 18 bases lay between the germline ends. Germline CDR1 GTSNPN, CDR2 SVGIG (reference sequence). The CDR3 reads CAWTGALSREETQYF. In DNA, the CDR3 is TGTGCCTGGACGGGCGCTTTATCCCGCGAAGAGACCCAGTACTTC.

This clone was counted a single time. The rearrangement links TRBV7-3 to TRBJ2-1; D not resolved. The CDR3 loop spans 13 amino acids. Germline values: CDR1 SGHTA, CDR2 FQGTGA. V lost 1 base and J lost 4, with 5 bases in between. The CDR3 bases are TGTGCCAGCAGCTTAAACGAGTACAATGAGCAGTTCTTC. Encoded protein: CASSLNEYNEQFF.

This chain joins TRBV5-1 and TRBJ2-1; possibly TRBD2 for D (5 bases). Trimming removed 2 bases at V and 7 bases at J, with 13 bases between. From germline, CDR1 is SGHRS and CDR2 YFSETQ. The CDR3 contains 14 residues. CDR3 bases: TGCGCCAGCAGCTTCACCCAGCGGTATAATGAGCAGTTCTTC. Its protein product is CASSFTQRYNEQFF.

A single count supports this clone. The chain carries TRBV28 and TRBJ1-1; no clear D. The CDR3 contains 17 residues. The germline CDR1 and CDR2 sequences are MDHEN and SYDVKM. V was shortened by 2 bases and J by 4 bases, with 20 bases between the two germline ends. CDR3 coding DNA: TGTGCCAGCAGTTTACCCACTACAGATCGGTGGGCCACTGAAGCTTTCTTT. Translated: CASSLPTTDRWATEAFF.

This chain joins TRBV6-5 and TRBJ1-1; 9 nucleotides match TRBD1. This CDR3 contains 14 residues. Trimming took 4 bases from V and 4 from J; bases not matched to a gene: 4. CDR1 is MNHEY and CDR2 is SVGAGI in the germline V gene. CDR3 residues: CASSSPGQGTEAFF. The CDR3 DNA sequence: TGTGCCAGCAGTTCCCCGGGACAGGGCACTGAAGCTTTCTTT.

This clone has only one observation. The V and J genes are TRBV5-4 and TRBJ2-2; the match to TRBD2 covers 8 bases. CDR1 is SGHNT, CDR2 YYREEE, per germline (reference sequence). The CDR3 runs 16 residues. The V and J ends lost 1 base and 3 bases, in that order; junction bases with no gene match: 5. The CDR3 here is CASSLRGREDTGELFF. The DNA for the CDR3 is TGTGCCAGCAGCTTGCGGGGGCGGGAGGACACCGGGGAGCTGTTTTTT. Full variable domain (outside the CDR3, taken from reference TRBV5-4 and TRBJ2-2): ETGVTQSPTHLIKTRGQQVTLRCSSQSGHNTVSWYQQALGQGPQFIFQYYREEENGRGNFPPRFSGLQFPNYSSELNVNALELDDSALYLCASSLRGREDTGELFFGEGSRLTVL.

V and J are TRBV2 and TRBJ1-3; possibly TRBD1 for D (5 bases). The CDR3 extends over 14 amino acids. Deletions cut 5 bases from V and 2 bases from J, with 10 bases between. Germline loops: CDR1 SNHLY, CDR2 FYNNEI. The CDR3 nucleotides are TGTGCCAGCAGTCCCCAGGGTCCTGGAAACACCATATATTTT. Its translation: CASSPQGPGNTIYF.

This clone was seen only once. The V call is TRBV18, the J call TRBJ2-1, with TRBD2 matching 8 bases. V lost 3 bases, J lost 2 bases, and 3 bases stayed unmatched. Per germline, CDR1 KGHSH and CDR2 LQKENI. CDR3 size: 15 residues. Here the CDR3 reads CASSPAGLAYNEQFF. CDR3 nucleotide sequence: TGTGCCAGCTCACCGGCGGGACTAGCCTACAATGAGCAGTTCTTC.

V gene TRBV6-5 combines with J gene TRBJ2-7; tentatively, D is TRBD1 (5 bases). This CDR3 is 13 amino acids long. Deletions cut 3 bases from V and 5 bases from J, with 11 bases between. Germline V CDR1 and CDR2: MNHEY, SVGAGI. This CDR3 is CASSYGRVDEQYF. The DNA of the CDR3 is TGTGCCAGCAGTTATGGCAGGGTTGACGAGCAGTACTTC.

This chain uses TRBV9 with TRBJ2-5; D unresolved. This CDR3 comprises 13 residues. Trimming shortened V by 3 bases and J by 3 bases, and 9 bases separated the two germline ends. The germline CDR1 and CDR2 sequences are SGDLS and YYNGEE. CDR3 amino acids: CASSDDSEETQYF. CDR3 coding DNA: TGTGCCAGCAGCGATGACTCCGAAGAGACCCAGTACTTC. The full variable domain, in which reference TRBV9 and TRBJ2-5 provide the parts outside the CDR3, is DSGVTQTPKHLITATGQRVTLRCSPRSGDLSVYWYQQSLDQGLQFLIQYYNGEERAKGNILERFSAQQFPDLHSELNLSSLELGDSALYFCASSDDSEETQYFGPGTRLLVL.

The chain links TRBV27 to TRBJ2-1; 9 bases line up with TRBD2. The CDR3 contains 15 residues. V trimming: 5 bases; J trimming: 3 bases; junction bases outside the gene matches: 5. CDR1 is MNHEY, CDR2 SMNVEV, per germline (reference sequence). CDR3 in DNA: TGTGCCAGCAGTATAGCGGGAGAGGTCTACAATGAGCAGTTCTTC. The encoded protein is CASSIAGEVYNEQFF.

The V call is TRBV6-5, the J call TRBJ1-2; a weak D match, TRBD1 (5 bases). The V gene lost 2 bases and the J gene lost 4 bases, with 11 bases spanning the gap. The V gene's germline CDR1 is MNHEY and CDR2 SVGAGI. The CDR3 is made up of 14 amino acids. CDR3 loop: CASSYRAGRYGYTF. The CDR3, as DNA: TGTGCCAGCAGTTACAGGGCAGGGCGCTATGGCTACACCTTC.

In its sample, this clone is medium-sized (0.01 to 0.1%). The chain combines TRBV5-4 with TRBJ1-2; TRBD1 matches 11 bases. This CDR3 comprises 15 residues. CDR1 and CDR2 from the germline V gene are SGHNT and YYREEE (reference sequence). The junction had 8 bases not matched to a gene; V was cut back by 3 bases and J by 7 bases. CDR3 DNA sequence: TGTGCCAGCAGCTCCTGGACAGGGGGCTGGGGTGGCTACACCTTC. The encoded protein is CASSSWTGGWGGYTF.

The rearrangement links TRBV15 to TRBJ1-5; 7 nucleotides line up with TRBD1. Germline lookup yields CDR1 LNHNV and CDR2 YYDKDF (reference sequence). The CDR3 covers 15 residues. Trimming at V came to 0 bases and at J to 6 bases, leaving 5 bases not matched to a gene. The CDR3 loop is CATSRDGRGGQPQHF. DNA for the CDR3: TGTGCCACCAGCAGAGATGGCAGGGGGGGTCAGCCCCAGCATTTT.

The chain couples TRBV18 to TRBJ2-7; D not certain. Deletions cut 2 bases from V and 0 bases from J, with 14 bases between. Germline V gene sequence: CDR1 KGHSH, CDR2 LQKENI. The CDR3 is 16 residues long. CDR3 sequence reads: CASSPVKGRSSYEQYF. In nucleotides, the CDR3 is TGTGCCAGCTCACCAGTGAAGGGCCGAAGCTCCTACGAGCAGTACTTC.

This chain uses TRBV27 with TRBJ2-1; 12 bases map to TRBD2. The CDR3 consists of 17 residues. Per germline, CDR1 MNHEY and CDR2 SMNVEV (reference sequence). V gave up 5 bases and J gave up 4 bases; unmatched junction bases: 9. Here the CDR3 reads CASSPMWTSGIYNEQFF. The CDR3 DNA reads as TGTGCCAGCAGTCCTATGTGGACTAGCGGGATTTACAATGAGCAGTTCTTC.

The genes are TRBV15 and TRBJ2-1, with 12 bases lining up with TRBD1. Looked up from germline, CDR1 is LNHNV and CDR2 is YYDKDF (reference sequence). The CDR3 sequence is 15 residues long. V lost 4 bases, J lost 5 bases, and 3 bases stayed unmatched. CDR3 amino acids: CATSNGDRGHNEQFF. The CDR3 DNA reads as TGTGCCACCAGCAACGGGGACAGGGGGCACAATGAGCAGTTCTTC. Supplemented by reference TRBV15 and TRBJ2-1, the full variable domain reads DAMVIQNPRYQVTQFGKPVTLSCSQTLNHNVMYWYQQKSSQAPKLLFHYYDKDFNNEADTPDNFQSRRPNTSFCFLDIRSPGLGDTAMYLCATSNGDRGHNEQFFGPGTRLTVL.

V gene TRBV18 combines with J gene TRBJ2-1; TRBD2 aligns across 7 bases. Germline V gene sequence: CDR1 KGHSH, CDR2 LQKENI. J gave up 4 bases and V 2 bases, and 11 bases lay outside the gene matches. The CDR3 is made up of 17 amino acids. The CDR3 coding sequence is TGTGCCAGCTCACCAACCTGGCGGGAGCGGTTGTACAATGAGCAGTTCTTC. Translation gives CASSPTWRERLYNEQFF.

This chain joins TRBV7-8 and TRBJ1-3; D ambiguous. Germline loops: CDR1 SGHVS, CDR2 FQNEAQ. The CDR3 covers 16 residues. V was pared by 5 bases and J by 4 bases, with 18 bases between. In nucleotides, the CDR3 is TGTGCCAGCAGCCCCGAACTGACTTCAAACGGAAACACCATATATTTT. It is translated as CASSPELTSNGNTIYF.

The CDR3, as DNA: TGTGCCAGCAGGGCAGGTCCCTACAATGAGCAGTTCTTC. It specifies CASRAGPYNEQFF. This chain links TRBV7-9 with TRBJ2-1; no clear D gene. This CDR3 is 13 amino acids long. Germline-derived CDR1 and CDR2 are SEHNR and FQNEAQ (reference sequence). Trimming removed 6 bases from V and 2 bases from J, with 8 bases in between.